The 28 T cell receptor beta chains presented below share a single source sample, sequenced in a study of T cells in tuberculosis. TCRdb's copy holds only in-frame clones and misses some; the assay was immunoSEQ multiplex PCR. The sample comprises about 23,000 clones, just under 97% of which are singletons, and 9.4% rests with the top ten. Sample: PBMCs. Every receptor here comes from a donor aged 10 to 29 with latent tuberculosis or without tuberculosis infection.

This clone was seen just once. The chain uses TRBV7-9 and TRBJ2-5; 7 bases map to TRBD1. Germline V lookup: CDR1 SEHNR, CDR2 FQNEAQ (reference sequence). Unmatched junction bases numbered 2, after V lost 6 bases and J lost 1 base. The CDR3 is made up of 13 amino acids. The CDR3 region is CASSGTVQETQYF. The CDR3 region has the DNA TGTGCCAGCAGTGGGACAGTCCAAGAGACCCAGTACTTC. Looking up the rest from reference TRBV7-9 and TRBJ2-5 gives the full variable domain: DTGVSQNPRHKITKRGQNVTFRCDPISEHNRLYWYRQTLGQGPEFLTYFQNEAQLEKSRLLSDRFSAERPKGSFSTLEIQRTEQGDSAMYLCASSGTVQETQYFGPGTRLLVL.

This chain connects TRBV7-9 to TRBJ1-3, with a weak D call TRBD1 (6 bases). Germline values: CDR1 SEHNR, CDR2 FQNEAQ (reference sequence). This CDR3 comprises 15 residues. V was cut by 3 bases and J by 2 bases, with 11 bases left in between. The CDR3 sequence is CASSLNRAAGNTIYF. The CDR3 bases are TGTGCCAGCAGCTTGAACAGGGCCGCTGGAAACACCATATATTTT.

V gene TRBV6-1 combines with J gene TRBJ2-5, with 11 bases aligning to TRBD2. V lost 6 bases to trimming and J lost 7 bases; unmatched junction nucleotides: 10. The germline V gene encodes CDR1 MNHNS and CDR2 SASEGT. The CDR3 length is 15 residues. In DNA, the CDR3 is TGTGCCAGCAGCATCGGACTAGCGGGCGGACCGACCCAGTACTTC. Its protein is CASSIGLAGGPTQYF.

The rearrangement links TRBV19 to TRBJ1-5; D unresolved. Looked up from germline, CDR1 is LNHDA and CDR2 is SQIVND (reference sequence). V lost 0 bases, J lost 0 bases, and 12 bases lay in between. This CDR3 spans 17 amino acids. Here the CDR3 DNA reads TGTGCCAGTAGTATAGAGGCACGCGACTATAGCAATCAGCCCCAGCATTTT. Protein sequence: CASSIEARDYSNQPQHF.

The chain couples TRBV23-1 to TRBJ2-2; D might be TRBD1 (6 bases). TRBV23-1 is an open reading frame whose function is uncertain. Trimming stripped 3 bases from V and 4 bases from J, with 21 bases between. There are 18 residues in the CDR3. DNA for the CDR3: TGCGCCAGCAGTCAGCCCGATGTCCGGGACACATCCACCGGGGAGCTGTTTTTT. This sequence encodes CASSQPDVRDTSTGELFF.

The chain joins TRBV27 to TRBJ2-7; 9 bases line up with TRBD1. V dropped 4 bases and J dropped 3; count of bases not matched to a gene: 1. CDR3 size: 13 residues. In germline, CDR1 is MNHEY, CDR2 SMNVEV (reference sequence). CDR3 loop: CASSWGQGYEQYF. CDR3 sequence (DNA): TGTGCCAGCAGTTGGGGACAGGGCTACGAGCAGTACTTC.

The chain employs TRBV12-5 and TRBJ2-7, with D possibly being TRBD1 (5 bases). V lost 0 bases to trimming and J lost 0 bases, with 15 bases between them. CDR1 and CDR2 (germline): LGHNT, FRNRAP. The CDR3 is 17 residues long. The CDR3 loop is CASGLVTFSDSSYEQYV. The CDR3 coding sequence is TGTGCTAGTGGTTTGGTAACCTTCTCTGACAGCTCCTACGAGCAGTACGTC.

This rearrangement joins TRBV5-4 to TRBJ2-7; maybe TRBD2 (7 bases). The V gene's germline CDR1 is SGHNT and CDR2 YYREEE (reference sequence). There are 18 residues in the CDR3. V lost 5 bases and J 0 bases, leaving 24 bases between the germline ends. CDR3 nucleotides: TGTGCCAGCAGACCACAAAACGAACAGGGAGGGCCCTCCTACGAGCAGTACTTC. Its protein is CASRPQNEQGGPSYEQYF.

The J gene is TRBJ2-7, the V gene TRBV2, with TRBD1 identical over 7 bases. Germline trimming cut 1 base from V and 7 bases from J; bases unmatched to any gene: 13. CDR1 and CDR2 (germline): SNHLY, FYNNEI. The CDR3 totals 16 residues. The CDR3 here is CASSEGPGQLSREQYF. The CDR3 DNA follows: TGTGCCAGCAGTGAAGGGCCGGGACAGCTTTCTCGGGAGCAGTACTTC.

This rearrangement joins TRBV2 to TRBJ1-4; D unresolved. The CDR3 covers 13 residues. V lost 5 bases and J lost 7, with 11 bases in between. CDR1 and CDR2 from the germline V gene are SNHLY and FYNNEI. CDR3 sequence: CASSPSTSEKLFF. CDR3 coding DNA: TGTGCCAGCAGTCCTTCCACCAGTGAAAAACTGTTTTTT.

The rearrangement uses TRBV27 and TRBJ1-2; 9 bases match TRBD1. Germline CDR1 is MNHEY and CDR2 is SMNVEV (reference sequence). CDR3 length: 15 amino acids. With V trimmed by 6 bases and J by 8 bases, 13 bases remained unmatched. CDR3 in DNA: TGTGCCAGCAGCTCGACTCCCGGGACAGGGAACGGCTACACCTTC. Protein product: CASSSTPGTGNGYTF.

This chain uses TRBV6-1 with TRBJ1-1; 8 nucleotides align to TRBD1. With V trimmed by 2 bases and J by 10 bases, 9 bases remained unmatched. Germline V gene data show CDR1 as MNHNS and CDR2 as SASEGT. The CDR3 loop spans 14 amino acids. In nucleotides, the CDR3 is TGTGCCAGCAGTGAATTCCGCAGGGGGCGAGGAGCTTTCTTT. Translating gives CASSEFRRGRGAFF.

The rearrangement uses TRBV4-1 and TRBJ2-2; 10 bases map to TRBD1. The germline CDR1 and CDR2 sequences are MGHRA and YSYEKL. Unmatched junction bases numbered 2, after V lost 3 bases and J lost 4 bases. CDR3 length: 15 residues. The CDR3 region is CASSQWTGGTGELFF. The CDR3 DNA reads TGCGCCAGCAGCCAGTGGACAGGGGGCACCGGGGAGCTGTTTTTT.

This chain links TRBV19 with TRBJ2-1; 10 bases line up with TRBD1. Per the germline V gene, CDR1 is LNHDA and CDR2 is SQIVND (reference sequence). The CDR3 consists of 15 residues. V gave up 4 bases and J gave up 4 bases; unmatched junction bases: 4. The CDR3 DNA is TGTGCCAGTAGTAGCCGGGACAGGGGTTACAATGAGCAGTTCTTC. Translating it yields CASSSRDRGYNEQFF. Complete variable domain (other parts from reference TRBV19 and TRBJ2-1): DGGITQSPKYLFRKEGQNVTLSCEQNLNHDAMYWYRQDPGQGLRLIYYSQIVNDFQKGDIAEGYSVSREKKESFPLTVTSAQKNPTAFYLCASSSRDRGYNEQFFGPGTRLTVL.

The chain recombines TRBV7-3 with TRBJ2-1; TRBD2 matches at 11 bases. Germline V CDR1 and CDR2: SGHTA, FQGTGA. The CDR3 is 16 amino acids. V was clipped by 4 bases and J by 2 bases; unmatched bases: 4. The CDR3 coding sequence is TGTGCCAGCAGCTCCGGGGGACTAGCGGCCTACAATGAGCAGTTCTTC. Translated: CASSSGGLAAYNEQFF.

V is TRBV19 and J is TRBJ2-5, with TRBD2 as a possible D gene (5 bases). In germline, CDR1 is LNHDA, CDR2 SQIVND (reference sequence). Trimming pared 10 bases from V and 1 base from J, leaving 19 bases between. The CDR3 is 15 amino acids. The CDR3 protein is CATADSPMLQETQYF. CDR3 DNA sequence: TGTGCCACCGCGGACTCCCCCATGCTCCAAGAGACCCAGTACTTC.

The chain has TRBV6-5 and TRBJ1-1, with no clear D. The CDR3 is made up of 13 amino acids. Trimming removed 5 bases from V and 5 bases from J, with 12 bases in between. CDR1 is MNHEY and CDR2 is SVGAGI in the germline V gene. DNA of the CDR3: TGTGCCAGCAGTACCAAGGCTAGTACTGAAGCTTTCTTT. This translates into CASSTKASTEAFF.

This sequence joins TRBV2 and TRBJ1-2; TRBD1 matches 8 bases. The germline V gene encodes CDR1 SNHLY and CDR2 FYNNEI. Trimming cost V 9 bases and J 6 bases; bases outside gene matches: 12. The length of the CDR3 is 14 residues. CDR3 residues: CASRTGGDHNGYTF. In DNA, the CDR3 is TGTGCCAGTCGAACAGGGGGAGATCATAATGGCTACACCTTC.

The chain uses TRBV7-9 and TRBJ2-5; 8 bases align to TRBD2. Germline V CDR1 and CDR2: SEHNR, FQNEAQ (reference sequence). J lost 3 bases, V lost 3 bases, and 0 bases had no gene match. The CDR3 extends over 13 amino acids. In DNA form, the CDR3 reads TGTGCCAGCAGCTTGACTAGCGAAGAGACCCAGTACTTC. Translating it yields CASSLTSEETQYF.

The chain employs TRBV6-5 and TRBJ2-5, with 8 positions matching TRBD1. V lost 6 bases, J lost 5 bases, and 2 bases stayed unmatched. The CDR3 covers 12 residues. Germline V gives CDR1 MNHEY, CDR2 SVGAGI. This CDR3 reads CASRHRGETQYF. The CDR3 DNA sequence: TGTGCCAGCAGGCACAGGGGGGAGACCCAGTACTTC.

V is TRBV4-1 and J is TRBJ2-1, with TRBD1 matching over 10 bases. The germline CDR1 and CDR2 sequences are MGHRA and YSYEKL. The CDR3 is 14 amino acids. V gave up 3 bases and J gave up 5 bases; unmatched junction bases: 1. The CDR3 DNA reads TGCGCCAGCAGCCAGGACAGGGGGGACAATGAGCAGTTCTTC. Translating gives CASSQDRGDNEQFF.

This rearrangement joins TRBV27 to TRBJ1-2, with TRBD1 as a possible D gene (5 bases). Trimming stripped 2 bases from V and 1 base from J, with 5 bases between. This CDR3 is built from 13 residues. The germline gives CDR1 MNHEY, CDR2 SMNVEV (reference sequence). CDR3 amino acids: CASSLQGNYGYTF. CDR3 DNA sequence: TGTGCCAGCAGTTTACAGGGTAACTATGGCTACACCTTC.

The count of this clone is one. The V gene is TRBV27, the J gene TRBJ1-2; perhaps TRBD1 as D (5 bases). Trimming pared 3 bases from V and 7 bases from J, leaving 9 bases between. The CDR3 has 12 residues. Germline assignment: CDR1 MNHEY and CDR2 SMNVEV (reference sequence). The CDR3 DNA follows: TGTGCCAGCAGTTTCTCCGGGGGTGGCTACACCTTC. Translating it yields CASSFSGGGYTF.

V gene TRBV5-1 combines with J gene TRBJ2-7; a possible D gene is TRBD1 (5 bases). The CDR3 length is 15 residues. CDR1 SGHRS and CDR2 YFSETQ come from the germline V gene. V was cut by 2 bases and J by 3 bases, with 15 bases left in between. CDR3 sequence (DNA): TGCGCCAGCAGCTTAGGGGCATCCAAGATCTACGAGCAGTACTTC. This codes for CASSLGASKIYEQYF.

The gene calls are TRBV4-1 and TRBJ1-1; D not certain. Germline lookup yields CDR1 MGHRA and CDR2 YSYEKL. This CDR3 has 16 residues. The ends were cut back, 2 bases at V and 3 bases at J, with 16 bases in the middle. The CDR3 DNA is TGCGCCAGCAGCCAACTTCTCCGAGGGAAGTACACTGAAGCTTTCTTT. Its translation: CASSQLLRGKYTEAFF.

The chain is built from TRBV5-1 and TRBJ1-1; D is undetermined. With 4 bases removed from V and 0 bases from J, the gap between germline ends came to 10 bases. This CDR3 spans 14 amino acids. Germline V gene lookup returns CDR1 SGHRS and CDR2 YFSETQ. The CDR3 reads CASSPGWVNTEAFF. Written as DNA, the CDR3 is TGCGCCAGCAGCCCGGGGTGGGTGAACACTGAAGCTTTCTTT. Filled out from reference TRBV5-1 and TRBJ1-1, the complete variable domain reads KAGVTQTPRYLIKTRGQQVTLSCSPISGHRSVSWYQQTPGQGLQFLFEYFSETQRNKGNFPGRFSGRQFSNSRSEMNVSTLELGDSALYLCASSPGWVNTEAFFGQGTRLTVV.

The chain is built from TRBV13 and TRBJ2-2; 8 bases agree with TRBD1. CDR1 is PRHDT and CDR2 is FYEKMQ in the germline V gene (reference sequence). The V and J ends lost 8 bases and 6 bases, in that order; junction bases with no gene match: 11. This CDR3 is built from 15 residues. The CDR3 loop is CASLPQDRAAGELFF. The CDR3 region has the DNA TGTGCCAGCCTTCCCCAGGACAGGGCGGCCGGGGAGCTGTTTTTT.

This clone was found once. The chain recombines TRBV4-1 with TRBJ2-7; TRBD1 matches at 11 bases. Germline CDR1 is MGHRA and CDR2 is YSYEKL. The CDR3 covers 15 residues. V lost 0 bases to trimming and J lost 3 bases; unmatched junction nucleotides: 1. The CDR3 protein is CASSQEGTGGYEQYF. DNA of the CDR3: TGCGCCAGCAGCCAAGAGGGGACAGGGGGCTACGAGCAGTACTTC.